The present TCR beta chain was sequenced within a study of blood T cells in healthy people across ages (dated by TCRdb to the mid-2010s). With respect to the entire study: Template switching captured roughly one uniquely barcoded TCR beta cDNA molecule per two T cells in model experiments. The study measured age-related changes in TCR beta repertoire diversity using deep sequencing normalized with unique cDNA molecular identifiers. The donors were divided into four age groups: young (average around 17 years), middle-aged (under 40), aged (roughly 60) and long-lived (nearly 85). To avoid experimental bias, donors of different ages were distributed randomly across sequencing lanes. For two donors (one aged 18 to 30 and one aged 80 or older), the study analyzed two additional independent replicas of 1 million unique cDNA reads from the same blood draw. What the research found in general, with its limitations: Observed TCR beta diversity correlated strongly with the percentage of naive T cells measured by flow cytometry. Observed TCR beta diversity per million T cells fell roughly linearly with age, and a significant reduction was already apparent by age roughly 40. Because the CMV infection status of the donors was unknown, age-related changes in expanded clonotypes may potentially have been confounded. Estimates of total diversity from one million sequenced T cells were regarded as lower bounds and underestimates. Bulk unsorted PBMC profiling prevented conclusive comparison of naive and antigen-experienced compartments. The long-lived group showed more naive CD4+ T cells, fewer expanded clones and increased TCR diversity than the aged group, suggesting age selection.

This clonotype has only a few counts. No cognate antigen has been identified for it. Within one base of it there is no much larger clone, and no base qualities were kept. The library was generated by 5' RACE. The sequencer was an Illumina HiSeq 2500. A second roughly 6 to 11 cycle PCR used a sample-barcoded 5' primer and a J-beta primer mix. A unique molecular identifier was introduced onto each TCR beta cDNA molecule by a template-switch 5' adaptor carrying 12 random nucleotides. Each sample yielded at least 3 million CDR3-containing paired-end reads. The Mint cDNA synthesis kit, primed by a TRBC-specific oligonucleotide, was used to synthesize first-strand cDNA from all RNA. After uracil-DNA glycosylase treatment, a first 18-cycle PCR used universal primers M1SS and BC2_uni_R on all cDNA. Concerning the study's data processing: For normalization, 1 million high-quality reads, each with a distinct molecular identifier, were randomly selected from each sample. Instead of being binned into consensus sequences, reads with shared molecular identifiers were discarded. MiTCR, set to a Q25 quality threshold and the strictest error-elimination algorithm, was used for CDR3 identification, clonotype clustering and error correction. A nonparametric unseen species model using Euler transformation provided a lower-bound estimate of total TCR beta diversity. In TCRdb, the public reads were trimmed at Q25 with fastp and aligned with MiXCR, with productive beta chains retained. CDR3 protein duplicates are merged, each entry listing the most common genes and DNA. What appears here as the V and J calls and clone size reflects TCRdb's work, not the paper's. The sample profile shows 1.5 million to 2 million distinct CDR3 sequences; about 49% of them were found once. The top ten clones comprise less than 2.5% of the sample.

The donors were a few dozen Caucasian individuals from Russia, aged about 6 to 100 years, who were systemically healthy. About 9.1 milliliters of peripheral blood were collected from each donor into EDTA-treated Vacutainer tubes. Ficoll-Paque density-gradient centrifugation was used to isolate PBMCs, with at least 7 million per sample. Trizol reagent was used to extract total RNA from PBMCs, with at least 5.5 micrograms per sample. For every donor, an aliquot of PBMCs went through flow cytometry to measure the percentages of naive CD45RAhigh/CD27high T cells. The origin of this receptor is a woman between 40 and 55 years old in good health. Material for sequencing was blood.

The CDR3 sequence is CASSRGQGYNSPLHF. The sequenced DNA is TGTGCCAGCAGTCGGGGACAGGGATATAATTCACCCCTCCACTTT. The chain employs TRBV9 and TRBJ1-6; 9 central bases correspond to TRBD1. From the germline V gene, CDR1 is SGDLS and CDR2 is YYNGEE. From V the trimming removes 5 bases and from J it removes 4 bases, while the gene matches leave 4 bases of the junction unaccounted for. The CDR3, cysteine through phenylalanine, is 15 amino acids long. Just the 45-base CDR3 DNA is kept, in frame starting at base 1.